This TCR beta chain was recorded in a study of blood T cells in healthy people across ages. Study findings and constraints: It was not possible, with unsorted PBMCs, to conclusively compare naive and antigen-experienced cells. Donor CMV status was unknown, possibly confounding expanded clonotype changes.

A J-beta primer mix and a sample-barcoded 5' primer were used in a second PCR of roughly 6 to 11 cycles. TCRdb called the 5' RACE reads again in MiXCR, with one record for every CDR3 protein. This table has about 1,800,000 distinct CDR3 sequences, 25% to 30% appearing once. Extracted total RNA amounted to at least 6 micrograms for each sample. Points on this clonotype: The antigen remains unidentified.

V dropped 3 bases and J dropped 6 bases, with 12 bases sitting between them. Germline V CDR1 and CDR2: DFQATT, SNEGSKA (reference sequence). This CDR3 comprises 13 residues. Source material: blood. The source of this sequence is a woman aged 25 to 39 in good health. The J gene is TRBJ2-1, the V gene TRBV20-1, with D hard to call. CDR3 nucleotide sequence: TGCAGTGCTAGCTGGGAAGCGATCAATGAGCAGTTCTTC. Residues: CSASWEAINEQFF.